Shown below are 25 T cell receptor beta chains from a single sample sequenced in a study of cytomegalovirus exposure and HLA in healthy donors. Repertoires were generated with immunoSEQ multiplex PCR, while TCRdb's copy carries only in-frame clones and drops some. Counted here are 150,000 to 180,000 clones, around 84% occurring once; the ten biggest clones make up approximately 2%. The sequencing input was PBMCs. These receptors were taken from a human donor in good health.

CDR3 in amino acids: CASSEAGRAYGELFF. The CDR3 DNA reads TGTGCCAGCAGTGAAGCGGGCAGGGCTTACGGGGAGCTGTTTTTT. The chain couples TRBV2 to TRBJ2-2; weak D call: TRBD1 (5 bases). This CDR3 has 15 amino acids. V was pared by 0 bases and J by 7 bases, with 12 bases between. Germline V lookup: CDR1 SNHLY, CDR2 FYNNEI.

The genes are TRBV4-1 and TRBJ2-3; 7 bases agree with TRBD2. The CDR3 consists of 15 residues. The V gene end was trimmed by 10 bases and the J gene end by 1 base; junction bases not matched to a gene: 11. CDR1 MGHRA and CDR2 YSYEKL come from the germline V gene. The CDR3 coding sequence is TGCGCCACCAGGGCGGCGGGGGTGGGCACAGATACGCAGTATTTT. This translates into CATRAAGVGTDTQYF.

V and J are TRBV19 and TRBJ1-5; D is possibly TRBD1 (6 bases). Per the germline V gene, CDR1 is LNHDA and CDR2 is SQIVND (reference sequence). Trimming left V 5 bases short and J 2 bases short, with 10 bases between. This CDR3 comprises 14 residues. The CDR3 bases are TGTGCCAGTAGTGTGACAGGCCGCAATCAGCCCCAGCATTTT. Its protein is CASSVTGRNQPQHF.

The chain couples TRBV30 to TRBJ1-1, with 8 nucleotides matching TRBD1. Per the germline V gene, CDR1 is GTSNPN and CDR2 is SVGIG (reference sequence). V lost 0 bases to trimming and J lost 2 bases; unmatched junction nucleotides: 11. This CDR3 has 17 residues. CDR3 in amino acids: CAWSVWVDRGRNTEAFF. The CDR3 nucleotides are TGTGCCTGGAGTGTATGGGTCGACAGGGGAAGAAACACTGAAGCTTTCTTT.

This chain connects TRBV25-1 to TRBJ2-7; 7 positions match TRBD2. Germline V gene data show CDR1 as MGHDK and CDR2 as SYGVNS. Germline trimming cut 9 bases from V and 7 bases from J; bases unmatched to any gene: 12. This CDR3 comprises 13 residues. Here the CDR3 DNA reads TGTGCCAGTGGCTCGCCGGGGGGATGGGAGCAGTACTTC. It specifies CASGSPGGWEQYF.

This clone occurred a few times. The rearrangement uses TRBV7-9 and TRBJ1-1, with TRBD1 identical over 11 bases. Germline V gene lookup returns CDR1 SEHNR and CDR2 FQNEAQ (reference sequence). The CDR3 spans 11 residues. The V gene end was trimmed by 10 bases and the J gene end by 9 bases; junction bases not matched to a gene: 4. In DNA, the CDR3 is TGTGCCACTGGACAGGGGGCACAAGCTTTCTTT. As protein: CATGQGAQAFF.

The chain carries TRBV12-5 and TRBJ2-3; D unclear. This CDR3 region has 16 residues. With 1 base removed from V and 2 bases from J, the gap between germline ends came to 13 bases. The germline gives CDR1 LGHNT, CDR2 FRNRAP. CDR3 nucleotides: TGTGCTAGTGGTTTGGGGCTAGACCCCTACACAGATACGCAGTATTTT. It specifies CASGLGLDPYTDTQYF.

This rearrangement joins TRBV18 to TRBJ2-3; 7 bases align to TRBD1. Germline CDR1 and CDR2: KGHSH and LQKENI. This CDR3 region has 16 residues. The V segment lost 0 bases and the J segment 2 bases; nucleotides outside the gene matches: 5. CDR3 DNA sequence: TGTGCCAGCTCACCACCGGGACAGCCTCCCACAGATACGCAGTATTTT. Protein sequence: CASSPPGQPPTDTQYF.

This clone has more than one count but fewer than ten. The V and J genes are TRBV19 and TRBJ1-5, with D perhaps matching TRBD1 (5 bases). The ends were cut back, 2 bases at V and 3 bases at J, with 14 bases in the middle. Germline-derived CDR1 and CDR2 are LNHDA and SQIVND (reference sequence). CDR3 length equals 16 residues. The CDR3 nucleotides read TGTGCCAGTAGTATAATCGGGCAGGGCTTCAATCAGCCCCAGCATTTT. Translation gives CASSIIGQGFNQPQHF.

This clone was seen just once. This chain joins TRBV2 and TRBJ1-1, with 7 positions matching TRBD1. The CDR3 covers 16 residues. V gave up 5 bases and J gave up 1 base; unmatched junction bases: 10. Germline CDR1 and CDR2: SNHLY and FYNNEI. Here the CDR3 reads CASSPDRVIWNTEAFF. DNA of the CDR3: TGTGCCAGCAGTCCCGACAGGGTAATATGGAACACTGAAGCTTTCTTT.

The V gene is TRBV2, the J gene TRBJ2-2; TRBD2 might be the D (6 bases). V shed 4 bases and J shed 3 bases, with 24 bases lying between them. This CDR3 contains 19 residues. Germline V lookup: CDR1 SNHLY, CDR2 FYNNEI. CDR3 nucleotides: TGTGCCAGCAGTGGAGTAAGGCCTCGGGAGTCAGAATACACCGGGGAGCTGTTTTTT. It yields the protein CASSGVRPRESEYTGELFF.

V is TRBV18 and J is TRBJ2-5; unclear D gene. V was shortened by 6 bases and J by 5 bases, with 7 bases between the two germline ends. The CDR3 loop spans 11 amino acids. Germline V CDR1 and CDR2: KGHSH, LQKENI. The CDR3: CASSLAETQYF. The CDR3 region has the DNA TGTGCCAGCTCTCTCGCGGAGACCCAGTACTTC.

This chain connects TRBV12-2 to TRBJ1-2; the tabulated D call, TRBD1, remains unverified against the DNA. TRBV12-2 constitutes a pseudogene. The CDR3 is 17 amino acids. Here the CDR3 DNA reads TGTGCAAGTCGCTGCGGACAGGGGGCGCGTTCTTGGTATGGCTACACCTTC. This sequence encodes CASRCGQGARSWYGYTF.

The chain uses TRBV7-9 and TRBJ1-5; D possibly corresponds to TRBD1 (5 bases). From germline, CDR1 is SEHNR and CDR2 FQNEAQ (reference sequence). The CDR3 is made up of 16 amino acids. The V end was cut by 1 base, the J end by 4 bases, with 14 bases between. The CDR3 region is CASSLDLGAGNQPQHF. The CDR3 nucleotides are TGTGCCAGCAGCTTAGACCTAGGGGCAGGTAATCAGCCCCAGCATTTT.

The genes are TRBV2 and TRBJ2-2, with 11 nucleotides matching TRBD2. V lost 6 bases, J lost 5 bases, and 5 bases stayed unmatched. Germline V lookup: CDR1 SNHLY, CDR2 FYNNEI. The CDR3 is 15 residues long. CDR3 in DNA: TGTGCCAGCAGGACTAGCGGGATTGGAACCGGGGAGCTGTTTTTT. It translates to CASRTSGIGTGELFF.

The J gene is TRBJ2-2, the V gene TRBV5-4; 7 positions agree with TRBD2. The J segment lost 4 bases and the V segment lost 2 bases, leaving 5 bases of the junction unmatched. This CDR3 spans 15 amino acids. Germline CDR1 SGHNT, CDR2 YYREEE (reference sequence). CDR3 sequence reads: CASSFPAGPTGELFF. For the CDR3, the DNA is TGTGCCAGCAGCTTTCCAGCGGGACCCACCGGGGAGCTGTTTTTT.

The V and J genes are TRBV18 and TRBJ2-7; possibly TRBD2 for D (5 bases). Trimming left V 3 bases short and J 2 bases short, with 11 bases between. The CDR3 has 14 residues. From germline, CDR1 is KGHSH and CDR2 LQKENI. The CDR3 DNA reads as TGTGCCAGCTCACCCCCGACCGGGACCTACGAGCAGTACTTC. Amino acids: CASSPPTGTYEQYF. The variable domain in full, completed from reference TRBV18 and TRBJ2-7, reads NAGVMQNPRHLVRRRGQEARLRCSPMKGHSHVYWYRQLPEEGLKFMVYLQKENIIDESGMPKERFSAEFPKEGPSILRIQQVVRGDSAAYFCASSPPTGTYEQYFGPGTRLTVT.

The V gene is TRBV27, the J gene TRBJ2-1; 8 bases line up with TRBD2. Germline V lookup: CDR1 MNHEY, CDR2 SMNVEV (reference sequence). The CDR3 sequence is 16 residues long. The junction had 13 bases not matched to a gene; V was cut back by 5 bases and J by 7 bases. CDR3 in amino acids: CASSEGYGGGQNEQFF. The CDR3 DNA reads as TGTGCCAGCAGTGAAGGATACGGGGGGGGGCAGAATGAGCAGTTCTTC.

The chain is built from TRBV5-8 and TRBJ1-1, with D possibly TRBD1 on 5 matching bases. Deletions cut 0 bases from V and 1 base from J, with 10 bases between. CDR3 length equals 15 residues. Germline lookup yields CDR1 SGHTS and CDR2 YDEGEE. DNA of the CDR3: TGTGCCAGCAGCTTGGCCCCGACAGCGAACACTGAAGCTTTCTTT. This gives the protein CASSLAPTANTEAFF.

The V call is TRBV27, the J call TRBJ1-1; D may be TRBD1 (6 bases). The CDR3 contains 13 residues. V dropped 6 bases and J dropped 6 bases, with 14 bases sitting between them. Germline V gene data show CDR1 as MNHEY and CDR2 as SMNVEV (reference sequence). This CDR3 is CASRPTGSAEAFF. CDR3 coding DNA: TGTGCCAGCAGACCCACAGGGAGCGCTGAAGCTTTCTTT.

This clone was seen a single time. The chain's CDR3 is CASSTRSGGTYEQYF. The CDR3 bases are TGTGCCAGTAGTACCCGAAGCGGGGGGACCTACGAGCAGTACTTC. V gene TRBV19 combines with J gene TRBJ2-7; 9 bases are a match to TRBD2. Germline values: CDR1 LNHDA, CDR2 SQIVND (reference sequence). The CDR3 loop spans 15 amino acids. With V trimmed by 4 bases and J by 2 bases, 6 bases remained unmatched. Supplemented by reference TRBV19 and TRBJ2-7, the full variable domain reads DGGITQSPKYLFRKEGQNVTLSCEQNLNHDAMYWYRQDPGQGLRLIYYSQIVNDFQKGDIAEGYSVSREKKESFPLTVTSAQKNPTAFYLCASSTRSGGTYEQYFGPGTRLTVT.

The J gene is TRBJ2-1, the V gene TRBV6-4; 12 nucleotides align to TRBD2. The trim removed 6 bases at V and 9 bases at J, leaving 3 bases unmatched. Germline CDR1 and CDR2: MRHNA and SNTAGT. The CDR3 is 13 residues long. CDR3 protein: CASSSLAGGEQFF. Written as DNA, the CDR3 is TGTGCCAGCAGCTCACTAGCGGGGGGTGAGCAGTTCTTC.

The chain is built from TRBV28 and TRBJ2-7, with D perhaps matching TRBD2 (5 bases). This CDR3 region has 15 residues. Trimming took 5 bases from V and 3 from J, leaving 17 bases between them. Germline assignment: CDR1 MDHEN and CDR2 SYDVKM. The CDR3 bases are TGTGCCAGCAGTCCCCCGGACTTGCCCAACTACGAGCAGTACTTC. This encodes CASSPPDLPNYEQYF.

Only a few counts were recorded for this clone. The chain is built from TRBV6-5 and TRBJ1-2; maybe TRBD1 (5 bases). This CDR3 is built from 15 residues. CDR1 is MNHEY, CDR2 SVGAGI, per germline. V shed 0 bases and J shed 4 bases, with 12 bases lying between them. The CDR3 reads CASSYSVPGSYGYTF. The DNA of the CDR3 is TGTGCCAGCAGTTACTCGGTTCCAGGGTCCTATGGCTACACCTTC.

This clone has only a few counts. The CDR3 is CASSTRDRGRHGYTF. In DNA, the CDR3 is TGTGCCAGCTCAACCCGGGACAGGGGTCGACATGGCTACACCTTC. This chain links TRBV18 with TRBJ1-2; 10 bases align to TRBD1. V shed 5 bases, J shed 6 bases, and the junction held 9 bases outside the gene matches. Per germline, CDR1 KGHSH and CDR2 LQKENI. This CDR3 comprises 15 residues.